The sequence of this T cell receptor (beta chain) was determined in a study of response to subunit inactivated influenza vaccine. General study findings and limits: Authors proposed each seasonal influenza vaccination draws in few new T cells.

This clonotype was counted only a few times. The antigen remains undetermined. V was pared by 5 bases and J by 1 base, with 11 bases between. The CDR3 is made up of 14 amino acids. One entry per CDR3 protein, called by TCRdb with MiXCR from the RT-PCR reads. The sample carries about 610,000 distinct CDR3 sequences, about 15% recorded once. The sample consisted of PBMCs from blood, taken 12 days after vaccination. This sequence was found in a man aged 45-60 years who received an inactivated influenza vaccine. This chain links TRBV12-3 or TRBV12-4 with TRBJ1-1; D not resolved. The CDR3 nucleotides read TGTGCCAGCAGTCACGCAATAGGGAACACTGAAGCTTTCTTT. This gives the protein CASSHAIGNTEAFF.